This T cell receptor (beta chain) came from a study of T-cell memory formation after mild COVID-19. TCRdb used MiXCR to reprocess the 5' RACE reads, holding one entry per CDR3 protein. Of approximately 270,000 distinct CDR3 sequences detected, roughly 17% appear once; the ten largest clones hold 23%. This CDR3 contains 15 residues. The germline CDR1 and CDR2 sequences are MNHEY and SVGEGT. Trimming left V 5 bases short and J 0 bases short, with 11 bases between. The V gene is TRBV6-2 or TRBV6-3, the J gene TRBJ1-5, with D possibly being TRBD1 (6 bases). The sequencing sample was made of PBMCs or a T cell subset sorted from them (not recorded which). This sequence originates from a man between 18 and 29 years old who had mild COVID-19 (a few samples of this study predate the infection). Cell type and time point are not known. The CDR3 reads CASSLPGHSNQPQHF. CDR3 DNA: TGTGCCAGCAGTCTTCCGGGACATAGCAATCAGCCCCAGCATTTT.